This is a list of T cell receptor beta chains from one sample in a study of blood T cell repertoires in COVID-19. The method was immunoSEQ multiplex PCR; TCRdb's version includes in-frame clones alone and lacks a portion of them. The sample includes approximately 140,000 clones, around nine tenths of them seen just once. Sequenced: peripheral blood. The source of these receptors is a man aged 65-85 years with active COVID-19. CDR3s include the opening cysteine and the closing phenylalanine or tryptophan. The order of the fields is V gene, J gene, D gene, clone size, CDR3 DNA, CDR3 protein. The D gene is left open where the match is weak. The size entry is marked missing in some rows and otherwise reads once, few, many or a size class.

TRBV4-3	TRBJ2-2	-	-	TGCGCCAGCAGCCTGTTGCGAGGGCGCGGGGAGCTGTTTTTT	CASSLLRGRGELFF
TRBV20-1	TRBJ1-6	-	few	TGCAGTGCTAGTCCGACAAATTCACCCCTCCACTTT	CSASPTNSPLHF
TRBV4-2	TRBJ1-2	-	-	TGTGCCAGCAGCCAAGATGGGGGGTTCTATGGCTACACCTTC	CASSQDGGFYGYTF
TRBV28	TRBJ2-4	TRBD2	-	TGTGCCAGCAGCCCCGGGGGGGGCAAAAACATTCAGTACTTC	CASSPGGGKNIQYF
TRBV19	TRBJ2-3	-	-	TGTGCCAGTAGTATAGGCCAGGGGGATACGCAGTATTTT	CASSIGQGDTQYF
TRBV6-1	TRBJ1-3	TRBD1	once	TGTGCCAGCAGTGAAGGGACAGGGATTTTCTCTGGAAACACCATATATTTT	CASSEGTGIFSGNTIYF
TRBV6-5	TRBJ1-1	TRBD1	-	TGTGCCACATACAGGGGGCTGGGCACTGAAGCTTTCTTT	CATYRGLGTEAFF
TRBV7-9	TRBJ2-3	-	-	TGTGCCAGCAGCCCTAGCACAGATACGCAGTATTTT	CASSPSTDTQYF
TRBV5-4	TRBJ2-3	TRBD2	few	TGTGCCAGCAGCACCGGGACTAGCGGGAGAGGGGATACGCAGTATTTT	CASSTGTSGRGDTQYF
TRBV7-9	TRBJ1-2	TRBD1	-	TGTGCCAGCAGCCGGGGGACAGCAGACACCTTC	CASSRGTADTF
TRBV5-1	TRBJ2-7	-	few	TGCGCCAGCAGCTTGGCTACAGATTCCTACGAGCAGTACTTC	CASSLATDSYEQYF
TRBV4-2	TRBJ1-3	-	-	TGTGCCAGCAGCCCCGCAGGGCTTGGAAACACCATATATTTT	CASSPAGLGNTIYF
TRBV9	TRBJ2-2	TRBD1	-	TGTGCCAGCAGCGTAGCGGCAGGGGGATATCACGGGGAGCTGTTTTTT	CASSVAAGGYHGELFF
TRBV24-1	TRBJ1-5	TRBD1	-	TGTGCCACCAGCTTGGGACAGGGAGGCAATCAGCCCCAGCATTTT	CATSLGQGGNQPQHF
TRBV4-3	TRBJ2-1	TRBD2	-	TGCGCCAGCAGCCAAGAGTTAGCGGGGAATGAGCAGTTCTTC	CASSQELAGNEQFF
TRBV7-2	TRBJ2-3	TRBD2	-	TGTGCCAGCAGCTTGCCTAGCGGGAGGACAGATACGCAGTATTTT	CASSLPSGRTDTQYF
TRBV24-1	TRBJ2-1	TRBD2	-	TGTGCCACCAGTGATGGGGGACTAGCGGGAGATGAGCAGTTCTTC	CATSDGGLAGDEQFF
TRBV30	TRBJ1-6	-	few	TGTGCCTGGCTGTTGCCGGGTGCGAATTCACCCCTCCACTTT	CAWLLPGANSPLHF
TRBV19	TRBJ2-1	TRBD2	-	TGTGCCAGTAGTATAACGGGAGGGCTCTACAATGAGCAGTTCTTC	CASSITGGLYNEQFF
TRBV5-1	TRBJ2-2	-	-	TGCGCCAGCAGCTTGTACAGGGGAGGCGACACCGGGGAGCTGTTTTTT	CASSLYRGGDTGELFF